What follows are 23 T cell receptor beta chains derived from one specimen sequenced in a study of blood T cell repertoires in COVID-19. The protocol was immunoSEQ multiplex PCR, while the TCRdb copy is restricted to in-frame clones and leaves out a portion. Of some 150,000 clones listed, approximately 85% are singletons. The sample taken for sequencing was peripheral blood. The receptors were gathered from a man aged 55 to 70 with COVID-19, enrolled during active disease.

The chain is built from TRBV5-1 and TRBJ2-7, with D unresolved. The CDR3 extends over 14 amino acids. Germline CDR1 and CDR2: SGHRS and YFSETQ. V lost 4 bases and J 0 bases, leaving 11 bases between the germline ends. The CDR3 bases are TGCGCCAGCAGCCTAGACGGATTCTCCTACGAGCAGTACTTC. Protein product: CASSLDGFSYEQYF.

V and J are TRBV2 and TRBJ1-2; possibly TRBD1 for D (5 bases). Germline-derived CDR1 and CDR2 are SNHLY and FYNNEI. This CDR3 is built from 15 residues. V was clipped by 4 bases and J by 7 bases, with 19 bases between them. The DNA for the CDR3 is TGTGCCAGCAGTGTTCGGGACTCGCTCTTTATTGGCTACACCTTC. It translates to CASSVRDSLFIGYTF. The whole variable domain, remainder taken from reference TRBV2 and TRBJ1-2, is EPEVTQTPSHQVTQMGQEVILRCVPISNHLYFYWYRQILGQKVEFLVSFYNNEISEKSEIFDDQFSVERPDGSNFTLKIRSTKLEDSAMYFCASSVRDSLFIGYTFGSGTRLTVV.

This clone occurred a few times. This sample includes further DNA sequences coding for the same CDR3. This chain connects TRBV2 to TRBJ1-5, with 7 bases fitting TRBD1. There are 13 residues in the CDR3. Germline V gene sequence: CDR1 SNHLY, CDR2 FYNNEI. With V trimmed by 2 bases and J by 6 bases, 1 base remained unmatched. CDR3 protein: CASSEQGGQPQHF. The CDR3 DNA reads as TGTGCCAGCAGTGAACAGGGGGGTCAGCCCCAGCATTTT.

This sequence joins TRBV6-5 and TRBJ2-3; D might be TRBD2 (5 bases). This CDR3 has 16 amino acids. Germline loops: CDR1 MNHEY, CDR2 SVGAGI. The V end lost 2 bases, the J end lost 0 bases, and 12 bases lay between the germline ends. The CDR3 sequence: CASSYDGGSSTDTQYF. The CDR3 coding sequence is TGTGCCAGCAGTTACGACGGCGGGTCCAGCACAGATACGCAGTATTTT.

The chain has TRBV12-3 or TRBV12-4 and TRBJ1-2; perhaps TRBD1 as D (5 bases). V lost 7 bases and J 6 bases, leaving 15 bases between the germline ends. CDR3 size: 13 residues. The CDR3 sequence is CASTKLGGDGYTF. The CDR3 coding sequence is TGTGCCAGCACCAAATTGGGGGGGGATGGCTACACCTTC.

This clone was seen only once. V gene TRBV28 combines with J gene TRBJ2-3; TRBD2 aligns across 8 bases. Germline loops: CDR1 MDHEN, CDR2 SYDVKM. Losses at the gene ends were 2 bases for V and 5 bases for J; bases not matched to a gene: 0. This CDR3 region has 13 residues. CDR3 sequence: CASSLAGGDTQYF. The CDR3, as DNA: TGTGCCAGCAGTTTAGCGGGGGGAGATACGCAGTATTTT.

The chain is built from TRBV5-8 and TRBJ2-3; possible D gene TRBD2, 5 bases. Deletions cut 7 bases from V and 1 base from J, with 16 bases between. CDR1 and CDR2 from the germline V gene are SGHTS and YDEGEE. This CDR3 is 15 amino acids long. The CDR3 bases are TGTGCCAGCCACCTTTGGGGAGCCGGCACAGATACGCAGTATTTT. Its protein is CASHLWGAGTDTQYF.

The chain uses TRBV5-4 and TRBJ2-2, with TRBD2 as a possible D gene (6 bases). Trimming shortened V by 0 bases and J by 4 bases, and 13 bases separated the two germline ends. CDR3 length equals 16 residues. Germline CDR1 and CDR2: SGHNT and YYREEE (reference sequence). The CDR3 loop is CASSLEGRAGTGELFF. CDR3 nucleotide sequence: TGTGCCAGCAGCTTGGAAGGGCGAGCGGGCACCGGGGAGCTGTTTTTT.

This chain joins TRBV7-2 and TRBJ2-2, with D possibly TRBD2 on 5 matching bases. Trimming took 5 bases from V and 0 from J, leaving 13 bases between them. The CDR3 loop spans 16 amino acids. Germline CDR1 and CDR2: SGHTA and FQGNSA. CDR3 residues: CASSPGARANTGELFF. The CDR3 DNA is TGTGCCAGCAGCCCCGGTGCGAGGGCGAACACCGGGGAGCTGTTTTTT.

The J gene is TRBJ1-2, the V gene TRBV4-3; tentative D call: TRBD1 (5 bases). This CDR3 region has 13 residues. The germline V gene has CDR1 LGHNA and CDR2 YSLEER. V was clipped by 2 bases and J by 8 bases, with 12 bases between them. The CDR3 region is CASSQQGTGGYTF. The DNA for the CDR3 is TGCGCCAGCAGCCAACAGGGTACTGGGGGCTACACCTTC.

V gene TRBV24-1 combines with J gene TRBJ2-7; 7 bases are a match to TRBD1. This CDR3 comprises 12 residues. The germline CDR1 and CDR2 sequences are KGHDR and SFDVKD. Trimming cost V 6 bases and J 3 bases; bases outside gene matches: 1. In nucleotides, the CDR3 is TGTGCCACCAGTCGACAGGGCTACGAGCAGTACTTC. This encodes CATSRQGYEQYF.

The V and J genes are TRBV3-1 (or the pseudogene TRBV3-2) and TRBJ2-7; TRBD1 might be the D (5 bases). This CDR3 has 12 amino acids. Germline V gives CDR1 LGHDT, CDR2 YNNKEL (reference sequence). With 0 bases removed from V and 9 bases from J, the gap between germline ends came to 9 bases. DNA of the CDR3: TGTGCCAGCAGCCAAGAAAGGGGCAGGCAGTACTTC. Amino acids: CASSQERGRQYF.

V and J are TRBV6-6 and TRBJ2-1, with D unresolved. From germline, CDR1 is MNHNY and CDR2 SVGAGI (reference sequence). This CDR3 spans 15 amino acids. Trimming shortened V by 7 bases and J by 1 base, and 14 bases separated the two germline ends. The CDR3 DNA reads TGTGCCAGCACTTTCTTAGACAATTCCTACAATGAGCAGTTCTTC. Translation: CASTFLDNSYNEQFF.

V is TRBV4-1 and J is TRBJ2-1; D may be TRBD2 (6 bases). The CDR3 length is 15 residues. Germline V gives CDR1 MGHRA, CDR2 YSYEKL. V lost 1 base, J lost 4 bases, and 11 bases lay in between. Here the CDR3 reads CASSQARTTYNEQFF. The DNA of the CDR3 is TGCGCCAGCAGCCAAGCCCGGACTACATACAATGAGCAGTTCTTC.

The chain uses TRBV19 and TRBJ1-5, with D perhaps TRBD1 (5 bases). The germline CDR1 and CDR2 sequences are LNHDA and SQIVND (reference sequence). CDR3 length equals 15 residues. The germline V and J ends were trimmed by 5 bases and 3 bases, with 14 bases remaining between them. The CDR3 region is CASSPDPGYNQPQHF. The CDR3 nucleotides are TGTGCCAGTAGTCCAGACCCAGGGTACAATCAGCCCCAGCATTTT.

V and J are TRBV9 and TRBJ1-2; TRBD1 matches at 9 bases. CDR3 size: 14 residues. The germline CDR1 and CDR2 sequences are SGDLS and YYNGEE. V lost 2 bases and J lost 2; bases outside the gene matches: 1. CDR3 DNA sequence: TGTGCCAGCAGCGTGGGACAGGGAAACTATGGCTACACCTTC. This translates into CASSVGQGNYGYTF.

The chain employs TRBV9 and TRBJ1-6; 9 bases are shared with TRBD1. V lost 0 bases and J lost 8; bases outside the gene matches: 3. The germline V gene has CDR1 SGDLS and CDR2 YYNGEE. CDR3 length equals 15 residues. The CDR3 DNA reads TGTGCCAGCAGCGTAGGGAGGGACAGGGATTCACCCCTCCACTTT. Residues: CASSVGRDRDSPLHF.

V usage is TRBV18 and J usage is TRBJ2-7; a possible D gene is TRBD1 (6 bases). The CDR3 runs 13 residues. The germline V and J ends were trimmed by 6 bases and 4 bases, with 13 bases remaining between them. Germline V gene sequence: CDR1 KGHSH, CDR2 LQKENI. Here the CDR3 DNA reads TGTGCCAGCTCCCCCGGGACAATGTACGAGCAGTACTTC. Protein product: CASSPGTMYEQYF.

The chain employs TRBV7-9 and TRBJ1-1; no clear D. Trimming took off 1 base at V and 1 base at J, with 4 bases between the two ends. CDR1 is SEHNR and CDR2 is FQNEAQ in the germline V gene (reference sequence). This CDR3 has 13 amino acids. The CDR3 loop is CASSLEQNTEAFF. CDR3 DNA sequence: TGTGCCAGCAGCTTAGAACAGAACACTGAAGCTTTCTTT.

The V call is TRBV7-8, the J call TRBJ1-1; tentatively, D is TRBD1 (5 bases). Trimming took off 6 bases at V and 1 base at J, with 18 bases between the two ends. The CDR3 loop spans 16 amino acids. Germline CDR1 and CDR2: SGHVS and FQNEAQ. The CDR3 sequence: CASSRNPGTSNTEAFF. DNA of the CDR3: TGTGCCAGCAGTCGAAACCCCGGGACTTCGAACACTGAAGCTTTCTTT.

The sample holds a few counts of this clone. This chain connects TRBV7-9 to TRBJ1-1; 7 positions match TRBD1. There are 16 residues in the CDR3. Germline loops: CDR1 SEHNR, CDR2 FQNEAQ (reference sequence). V shed 3 bases, J shed 1 base, and the junction held 8 bases outside the gene matches. The CDR3 loop reads CASSLSRQGENTEAFF. The CDR3 coding sequence is TGTGCCAGCAGCTTGAGCCGACAGGGCGAGAACACTGAAGCTTTCTTT. The full variable domain, rest sourced from reference TRBV7-9 and TRBJ1-1, is DTGVSQNPRHKITKRGQNVTFRCDPISEHNRLYWYRQTLGQGPEFLTYFQNEAQLEKSRLLSDRFSAERPKGSFSTLEIQRTEQGDSAMYLCASSLSRQGENTEAFFGQGTRLTVV.

The chain couples TRBV4-1 to TRBJ1-6; possible D gene TRBD1, 5 bases. The CDR3 runs to 16 residues. Germline V gives CDR1 MGHRA, CDR2 YSYEKL. Trimming removed 0 bases at V and 9 bases at J, with 15 bases between. CDR3 residues: CASSQDAREVRSPLHF. The CDR3 coding sequence is TGCGCCAGCAGCCAAGATGCCAGGGAGGTCCGTTCACCCCTCCACTTT.

This chain connects TRBV6-5 to TRBJ2-5; 8 nucleotides agree with TRBD1. The CDR3 loop spans 15 amino acids. Germline lookup yields CDR1 MNHEY and CDR2 SVGAGI. J lost 11 bases, V lost 0 bases, and 11 bases had no gene match. Written as DNA, the CDR3 is TGTGCCAGCAGTTACTCGTGGACAGGGCAAAGGTCTCAGTACTTC. Translated, it gives CASSYSWTGQRSQYF.